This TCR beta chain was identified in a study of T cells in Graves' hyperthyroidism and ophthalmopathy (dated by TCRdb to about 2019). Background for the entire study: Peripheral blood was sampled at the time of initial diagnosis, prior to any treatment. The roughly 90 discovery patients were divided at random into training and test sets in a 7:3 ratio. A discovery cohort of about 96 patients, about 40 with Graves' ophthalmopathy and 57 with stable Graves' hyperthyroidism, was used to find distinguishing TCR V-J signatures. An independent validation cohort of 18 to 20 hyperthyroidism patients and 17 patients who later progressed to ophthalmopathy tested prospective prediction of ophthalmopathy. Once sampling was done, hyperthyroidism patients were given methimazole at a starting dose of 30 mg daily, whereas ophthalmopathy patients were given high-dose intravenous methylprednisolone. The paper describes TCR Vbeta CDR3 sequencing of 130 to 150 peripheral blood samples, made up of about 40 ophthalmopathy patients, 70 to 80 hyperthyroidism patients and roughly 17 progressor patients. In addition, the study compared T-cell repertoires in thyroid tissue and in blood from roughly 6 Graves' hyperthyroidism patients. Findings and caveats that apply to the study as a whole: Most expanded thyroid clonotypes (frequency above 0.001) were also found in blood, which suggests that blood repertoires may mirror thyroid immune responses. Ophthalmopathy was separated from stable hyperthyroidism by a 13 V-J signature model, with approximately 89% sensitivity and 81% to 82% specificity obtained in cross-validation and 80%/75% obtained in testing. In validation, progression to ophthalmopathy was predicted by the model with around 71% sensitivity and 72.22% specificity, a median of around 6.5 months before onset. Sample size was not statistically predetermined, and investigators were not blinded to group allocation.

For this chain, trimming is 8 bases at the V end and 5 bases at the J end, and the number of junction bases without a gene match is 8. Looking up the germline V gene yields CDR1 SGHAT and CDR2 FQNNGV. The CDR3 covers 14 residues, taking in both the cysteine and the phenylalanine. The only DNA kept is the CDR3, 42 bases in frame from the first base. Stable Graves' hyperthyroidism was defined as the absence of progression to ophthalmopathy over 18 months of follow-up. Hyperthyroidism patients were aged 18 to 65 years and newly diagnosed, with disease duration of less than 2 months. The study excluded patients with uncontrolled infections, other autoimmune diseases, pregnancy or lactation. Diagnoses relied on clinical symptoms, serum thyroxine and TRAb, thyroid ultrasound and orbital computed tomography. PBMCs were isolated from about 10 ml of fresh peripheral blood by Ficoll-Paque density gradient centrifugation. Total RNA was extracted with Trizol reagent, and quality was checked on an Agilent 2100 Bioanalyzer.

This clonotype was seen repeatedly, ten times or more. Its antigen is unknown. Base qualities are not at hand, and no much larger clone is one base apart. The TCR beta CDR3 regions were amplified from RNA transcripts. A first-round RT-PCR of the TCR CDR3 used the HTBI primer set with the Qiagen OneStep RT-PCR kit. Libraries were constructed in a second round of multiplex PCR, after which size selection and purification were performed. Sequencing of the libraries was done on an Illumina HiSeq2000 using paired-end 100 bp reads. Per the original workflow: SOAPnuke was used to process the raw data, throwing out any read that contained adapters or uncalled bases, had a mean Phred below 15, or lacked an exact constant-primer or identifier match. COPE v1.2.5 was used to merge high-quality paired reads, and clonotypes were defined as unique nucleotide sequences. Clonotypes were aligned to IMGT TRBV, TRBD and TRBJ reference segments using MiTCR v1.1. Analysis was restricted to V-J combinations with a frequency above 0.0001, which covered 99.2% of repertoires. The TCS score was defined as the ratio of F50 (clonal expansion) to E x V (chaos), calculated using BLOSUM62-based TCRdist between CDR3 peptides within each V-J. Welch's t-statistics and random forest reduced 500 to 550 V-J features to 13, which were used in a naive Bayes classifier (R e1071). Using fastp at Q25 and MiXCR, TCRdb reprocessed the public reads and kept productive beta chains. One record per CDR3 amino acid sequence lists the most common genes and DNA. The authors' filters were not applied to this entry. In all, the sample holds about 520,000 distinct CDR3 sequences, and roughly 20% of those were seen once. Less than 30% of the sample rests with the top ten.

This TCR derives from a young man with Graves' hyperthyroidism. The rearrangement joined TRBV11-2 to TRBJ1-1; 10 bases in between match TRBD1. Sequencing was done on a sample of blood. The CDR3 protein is CASSRDRGGTEAFF. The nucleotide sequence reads TGTGCCAGCTCCAGGGACAGGGGAGGAACTGAAGCTTTCTTT.